The 31 T cell receptor beta chains in this list originate from one sample, sequenced in a study of shared clonotypes between healthy human individuals. Method: immunoSEQ multiplex PCR; TCRdb's copy keeps in-frame clones and lacks some. The table includes approximately 500,000 clones, almost 80% detected once. Sequenced input: PBMCs. The receptors here all came from a woman in her forties in good health. Some clones in this sample may be carry-over from other donors' samples.

This chain connects TRBV5-1 to TRBJ2-1; the match to TRBD2 covers 9 bases. The trim removed 3 bases at V and 7 bases at J, leaving 5 bases unmatched. This CDR3 is built from 14 residues. Germline CDR1 is SGHRS and CDR2 is YFSETQ. CDR3 sequence (DNA): TGCGCCAGCAGCTCCGGCGGGAGGGCTAATGAGCAGTTCTTC. The encoded protein is CASSSGGRANEQFF.

V gene TRBV10-3 combines with J gene TRBJ2-1; TRBD2 matches 10 bases. CDR3 size: 15 residues. With 7 bases clipped from V and 7 bases from J, the junction kept 10 bases outside the gene matches. The V gene's germline CDR1 is ENHRY and CDR2 SYGVKD. Here the CDR3 DNA reads TGTGCCATCACATCCCCGGCTAGCGGGAGTAATGAGCAGTTCTTC. Amino acids: CAITSPASGSNEQFF.

There are a few counts of this clone. The CDR3: CASSEQGGTDTQYF. CDR3 in DNA: TGTGCCAGTAGTGAACAGGGAGGCACAGATACGCAGTATTTT. The chain couples TRBV19 to TRBJ2-3; tentative D call: TRBD1 (6 bases). The V gene lost 5 bases and the J gene lost 1 base, with 10 bases spanning the gap. There are 14 residues in the CDR3. Germline CDR1 LNHDA, CDR2 SQIVND (reference sequence).

This chain links TRBV9 with TRBJ2-7; TRBD2 agrees at 7 bases. CDR3 size: 14 residues. CDR1 SGDLS and CDR2 YYNGEE come from the germline V gene. V lost 3 bases and J lost 4; bases outside the gene matches: 7. CDR3: CASSAGLGGYEQYF. CDR3 nucleotide sequence: TGTGCCAGCAGCGCCGGACTAGGCGGGTACGAGCAGTACTTC.

The V call is TRBV7-2, the J call TRBJ2-7, with a tentative D call TRBD1 (5 bases). Germline loops: CDR1 SGHTA, CDR2 FQGNSA. V was trimmed by 3 bases and J by 5 bases, leaving 8 bases between them. The CDR3 runs 12 residues. For the CDR3, the DNA is TGTGCCAGCAGCTTTGCCAGGGACGAGCAGTACTTC. Translation: CASSFARDEQYF.

This clone was seen a handful of times. The same CDR3 arises from other DNA sequences in this sample as well. The V call is TRBV5-1, the J call TRBJ2-3; 7 nucleotides line up with TRBD2. Germline CDR1 and CDR2: SGHRS and YFSETQ. V trimming: 3 bases; J trimming: 1 base; junction bases outside the gene matches: 5. This CDR3 has 15 residues. CDR3 sequence: CASSSSGGGTDTQYF. CDR3 nucleotides: TGCGCCAGCAGCTCTAGCGGAGGGGGCACAGATACGCAGTATTTT. Looking up the rest from reference TRBV5-1 and TRBJ2-3 gives the full variable domain: KAGVTQTPRYLIKTRGQQVTLSCSPISGHRSVSWYQQTPGQGLQFLFEYFSETQRNKGNFPGRFSGRQFSNSRSEMNVSTLELGDSALYLCASSSSGGGTDTQYFGPGTRLTVL.

Notes on this clone: This CDR3 is also generated by other DNA sequences in the sample. The chain employs TRBV11-2 and TRBJ2-1, with 10 bases that match TRBD2. V dropped 2 bases and J dropped 6; count of bases not matched to a gene: 4. Germline CDR1 is SGHAT and CDR2 is FQNNGV. The CDR3 sequence is 15 residues long. CDR3 residues: CASSLSGRAGNEQFF. As DNA, the CDR3 is TGTGCCAGCAGCTTAAGCGGGAGGGCCGGCAATGAGCAGTTCTTC. Supplemented by reference TRBV11-2 and TRBJ2-1, the full variable domain reads EAGVAQSPRYKIIEKRQSVAFWCNPISGHATLYWYQQILGQGPKLLIQFQNNGVVDDSQLPKDRFSAERLKGVDSTLKIQPAKLEDSAVYLCASSLSGRAGNEQFFGPGTRLTVL.

This sequence joins TRBV4-1 and TRBJ2-1, with TRBD1 identical over 7 bases. The CDR3 length is 17 residues. After removal of 1 base from V and 0 bases from J, the junction contained 6 bases not matched to a gene. The germline V gene has CDR1 MGHRA and CDR2 YSYEKL. The CDR3 reads CASSQGYRGSSYNEQFF. The CDR3 DNA reads as TGCGCCAGCAGCCAAGGGTACAGGGGAAGCTCCTACAATGAGCAGTTCTTC.

The rearrangement joins TRBV6-5 to TRBJ2-7; D may be TRBD1 (6 bases). CDR1 and CDR2 (germline): MNHEY, SVGAGI. V lost 6 bases, J lost 4 bases, and 10 bases lay in between. The CDR3 totals 12 residues. CDR3 protein: CASRTTGYEQYF. The CDR3 coding sequence is TGTGCCAGCAGGACAACAGGGTACGAGCAGTACTTC.

This clone has only one observation. CDR3 DNA sequence: TGCGCCAGCAGCCAAGCTCTGGACAGTCCTAACTATGGCTACACCTTC. Encoded protein: CASSQALDSPNYGYTF. J is TRBJ1-2 and V is TRBV4-3, with D perhaps matching TRBD1 (6 bases). Germline CDR1 LGHNA, CDR2 YSLEER. The length of the CDR3 is 16 residues. Deletions cut 1 base from V and 0 bases from J, with 12 bases between.

The V and J genes are TRBV5-4 and TRBJ2-1, with 11 bases matching TRBD2. The germline V gene has CDR1 SGHNT and CDR2 YYREEE (reference sequence). Unmatched junction bases numbered 7, after V lost 4 bases and J lost 4 bases. CDR3 length: 16 amino acids. The CDR3 DNA reads as TGTGCCAGCAGCCGACCGACTAGCGGGGCTTACAATGAGCAGTTCTTC. It encodes CASSRPTSGAYNEQFF.

The J gene is TRBJ1-2, the V gene TRBV5-1, with TRBD1 matching over 7 bases. V lost 4 bases to trimming and J lost 2 bases; unmatched junction nucleotides: 8. Germline CDR1 SGHRS, CDR2 YFSETQ. The CDR3 has 15 amino acids. The CDR3 DNA reads TGCGCCAGCAGCCGAACCACAGGGGAGAACTATGGCTACACCTTC. This gives the protein CASSRTTGENYGYTF.

V is TRBV19 and J is TRBJ1-5, with D possibly being TRBD1 (5 bases). Germline values: CDR1 LNHDA, CDR2 SQIVND (reference sequence). The CDR3 is made up of 14 amino acids. The V end was cut by 3 bases, the J end by 4 bases, with 10 bases between. CDR3: CASSMGGRNQPQHF. CDR3 bases: TGTGCCAGTAGTATGGGGGGTAGGAATCAGCCCCAGCATTTT.

This clone came up a few times. The V gene is TRBV2, the J gene TRBJ2-3; TRBD1 matches 10 bases. In germline, CDR1 is SNHLY, CDR2 FYNNEI. The CDR3 has 13 residues. V lost 9 bases and J lost 5; bases outside the gene matches: 5. The CDR3 DNA reads as TGTGCCAGAGGGACAGGGGAAGTAGATACGCAGTATTTT. Its protein is CARGTGEVDTQYF.

V is TRBV7-6 and J is TRBJ2-7, with 12 bases that match TRBD2. The CDR3 loop spans 17 amino acids. Germline loops: CDR1 SGHVS, CDR2 FNYEAQ. The J segment lost 5 bases and the V segment lost 6 bases, leaving 14 bases of the junction unmatched. CDR3 in DNA: TGTGCCAGCAGTACGGGGTTTCTAGCGGGAGGGCCCCACGAGCAGTACTTC. It encodes CASSTGFLAGGPHEQYF.

This clone has only one observation. The chain links TRBV30 to TRBJ1-2; D unresolved. Germline CDR1 and CDR2: GTSNPN and SVGIG (reference sequence). V was cut by 7 bases and J by 3 bases, with 18 bases left in between. The length of the CDR3 is 14 residues. The DNA of the CDR3 is TGTGCCTTTACCCCCCCCCACGGAGACTATGGCTACACCTTC. It translates to CAFTPPHGDYGYTF.

V is TRBV28 and J is TRBJ1-2; D ambiguous. Trimming shortened V by 6 bases and J by 3 bases, and 11 bases separated the two germline ends. The CDR3 contains 13 residues. Germline CDR1 MDHEN, CDR2 SYDVKM. This chain's CDR3 is CASRTLVDYGYTF. CDR3 nucleotides: TGTGCCAGCAGGACATTGGTGGACTATGGCTACACCTTC.

The V gene is TRBV28, the J gene TRBJ2-1, with a possible D match to TRBD2 (5 bases). V lost 1 base, J lost 7 bases, and 11 bases lay in between. Germline CDR1 and CDR2: MDHEN and SYDVKM. This CDR3 region has 14 residues. CDR3 sequence (DNA): TGTGCCAGCAGTTTATCGGGAAGCCTAAATGAGCAGTTCTTC. This encodes CASSLSGSLNEQFF.

This rearrangement joins TRBV18 to TRBJ2-5; weak D call: TRBD2 (6 bases). Germline CDR1 KGHSH, CDR2 LQKENI. The CDR3 contains 14 residues. The V end lost 6 bases, the J end lost 4 bases, and 15 bases lay between the germline ends. The chain's CDR3 is CASSSGGDGETQYF. DNA for the CDR3: TGTGCCAGCTCGTCTGGAGGGGATGGAGAGACCCAGTACTTC.

This clone was seen a single time. It may be a read error: a sequence one base away is much more abundant. V and J are TRBV4-2 and TRBJ1-5, with D uncertain. This CDR3 is 15 amino acids long. Germline V gene data show CDR1 as LGHNA and CDR2 as YNFKEQ. V lost 0 bases and J 10 bases, leaving 16 bases between the germline ends. The CDR3 DNA is TGTGCCAGCAGCCAAGAGTCCTCCGGGGTCGATCCCCAGCATTTT. This sequence encodes CASSQESSGVDPQHF.

The rearrangement joins TRBV7-8 to TRBJ2-7, with TRBD1 identical over 8 bases. V was pared by 1 base and J by 2 bases, with 10 bases of the junction left unmatched. This CDR3 comprises 17 residues. Germline V gene data show CDR1 as SGHVS and CDR2 as FQNEAQ. The CDR3 reads CASSLVGAGGGTYEQYF. In DNA, the CDR3 is TGTGCCAGCAGCTTAGTAGGCGCAGGGGGCGGCACCTACGAGCAGTACTTC.

The V call is TRBV7-4, the J call TRBJ2-3; D gene unclear. Per the germline V gene, CDR1 is SGHVT and CDR2 is SQSDAQ. Trimming shortened V by 5 bases and J by 1 base, and 19 bases separated the two germline ends. This CDR3 has 17 amino acids. This CDR3 is CASSAQPIQSGTDTQYF. CDR3 DNA: TGTGCCAGCAGCGCCCAACCGATCCAGAGCGGCACAGATACGCAGTATTTT.

This sequence joins TRBV29-1 and TRBJ2-7, with D perhaps matching TRBD2 (5 bases). Germline V gives CDR1 SQVTM, CDR2 ANQGSEA. Trimming shortened V by 6 bases and J by 5 bases, and 11 bases separated the two germline ends. The CDR3 extends over 11 amino acids. CDR3 sequence (DNA): TGCAGCGTCGCCCCCGGGGACGAGCAGTACTTC. It specifies CSVAPGDEQYF.

This clone has just a few counts. The chain is built from TRBV19 and TRBJ2-5; 10 bases match TRBD2. This CDR3 is built from 15 residues. The germline V gene has CDR1 LNHDA and CDR2 SQIVND (reference sequence). With V trimmed by 3 bases and J by 3 bases, 4 bases remained unmatched. The chain's CDR3 is CASSISLAGEETQYF. CDR3 bases: TGTGCCAGTAGTATTAGTCTAGCGGGAGAAGAGACCCAGTACTTC.

Remarks on this clone: A much more abundant neighbour one base away suggests this may be a read error. Distinct nucleotide sequences in the sample also encode this CDR3. V gene TRBV28 combines with J gene TRBJ1-5, with 10 bases identical to TRBD1. The CDR3 totals 15 residues. V was pared by 5 bases and J by 2 bases, with 3 bases of the junction left unmatched. In germline, CDR1 is MDHEN, CDR2 SYDVKM. CDR3 nucleotide sequence: TGTGCCAGCAGTCGGGACAGGGGCGGCAATCAGCCCCAGCATTTT. Its translation: CASSRDRGGNQPQHF.

The CDR3, as DNA: TGTGCCAGTTCCCTAGCGGGAGAGATAGGAGAGACCCAGTACTTC. This gives the protein CASSLAGEIGETQYF. V and J are TRBV2 and TRBJ2-5, with 10 bases that match TRBD2. Germline CDR1 reads SNHLY; CDR2 reads FYNNEI. This CDR3 region has 15 residues. J lost 4 bases, V lost 9 bases, and 11 bases had no gene match.

This clone was observed a single time. The rearrangement joins TRBV5-4 to TRBJ2-2; TRBD1 matches 11 bases. The length of the CDR3 is 16 residues. The junction had 7 bases not matched to a gene; V was cut back by 4 bases and J by 5 bases. Germline CDR1 SGHNT, CDR2 YYREEE (reference sequence). The CDR3 sequence is CASSPGTGGITGELFF. The CDR3 DNA sequence: TGTGCCAGCAGCCCAGGGACAGGGGGGATTACCGGGGAGCTGTTTTTT.

This clone was detected once. This chain uses TRBV30 with TRBJ2-2, with 7 bases aligning to TRBD2. This CDR3 has 17 amino acids. Germline V gene sequence: CDR1 GTSNPN, CDR2 SVGIG (reference sequence). V lost 6 bases to trimming and J lost 1 base; unmatched junction nucleotides: 14. CDR3 bases: TGTGCCTGTCCCCCTTTTGGGAGCGGGGAGAACACCGGGGAGCTGTTTTTT. It translates to CACPPFGSGENTGELFF.

The chain couples TRBV27 to TRBJ1-5; tentatively, D is TRBD1 (5 bases). Germline V gene sequence: CDR1 MNHEY, CDR2 SMNVEV (reference sequence). Trimming shortened V by 6 bases and J by 1 base, and 10 bases separated the two germline ends. This CDR3 contains 14 residues. The CDR3 loop is CASRVGTSNQPQHF. CDR3 nucleotides: TGTGCCAGCAGAGTAGGGACCAGCAATCAGCCCCAGCATTTT.

This clone was counted a single time. A much larger clone lies a single base off, so this may be a read error. The chain combines TRBV28 with TRBJ2-3; D unresolved. CDR1 is MDHEN and CDR2 is SYDVKM in the germline V gene. This CDR3 has 12 residues. Trimming removed 3 bases at V and 1 base at J, with 2 bases between. CDR3 sequence (DNA): TGTGCCAGCAGTTTTCGCACAGATACGCAGTATTTT. Residues: CASSFRTDTQYF.

This clone has at least ten counts. The chain carries TRBV6-1 and TRBJ2-1, with 8 positions matching TRBD2. V lost 1 base and J lost 8; bases outside the gene matches: 7. The CDR3 runs to 15 residues. Germline CDR1 reads MNHNS; CDR2 reads SASEGT. The chain's CDR3 is CASSEDSGTSHEQFF. DNA of the CDR3: TGTGCCAGCAGTGAAGACTCCGGGACTAGTCATGAGCAGTTCTTC.